This TCR beta chain is drawn from a study of T cell changes during pregnancy in multiple sclerosis (dated by TCRdb to the late 2010s). Broadly, across the study: Changes in the T cell repertoire over the course of pregnancy were examined in this study in women with multiple sclerosis.

The CDR3, cysteine through phenylalanine, is 15 amino acids long. Of all the DNA, just the CDR3 is kept, 45 bases in frame from base 1. The germline V gene (reference sequence) gives CDR1 as MNHNY and CDR2 as SVGAGI. V loses 5 bases of germline sequence and J loses 1 base, and the interval between the two ends is 12 bases. The sample holds one count of this clone. What antigen it recognizes has not been identified. One base away there is no much larger clone; base qualities are not given. The method was the immunoSEQ multiplex PCR assay. TCRdb took over this immuneACCESS table, retaining in-frame rearrangements with V and J assigned. Such tables are incomplete; in checked studies, under half of the missing clones stem from an unresolved V gene, and the remainder is unexplained. The sample contains tens of thousands of clones, over 80% of them found a single time. In total, the top ten clones hold around 3% of the sample.

Recombination joined TRBV6-6 with TRBJ1-5, with TRBD1 perhaps the D gene, on 5 matching bases. The clonotype comes from a female donor in good health, enrolled as a control in a pregnancy study. Sample: CD4+ T cells from peripheral blood mononuclear cells, taken in the third trimester of pregnancy. The DNA reads TGTGCCAGCAGTACACGACAGCCCAGCAATCAGCCCCAGCATTTT. Its coded protein is CASSTRQPSNQPQHF.